The 14 T cell receptor beta chains reported below all come from one sample, sequenced in a study of OX40 agonist ivuxolimab in advanced cancers. The method was the immunoSEQ multiplex PCR assay. TCRdb provides this immuneACCESS table in a form limited to in-frame rearrangements. Some clones are lacking; in checked studies, under half of them reflect an unresolved V gene, and why the rest are absent is not known. Across this sample there are more than 55,000 clones, with roughly nine tenths seen only once. Around 14% of the sample lies in the top ten. The sequencing here drew on CD4+ or CD8+ T cells sorted from blood, taken in a trial of the OX40 agonist ivuxolimab. These receptors all stem from an adult with an advanced solid tumor such as melanoma, head and neck, liver or kidney cancer.

This rearrangement joins TRBV20-1 to TRBJ2-1, with D perhaps TRBD2 (6 bases). Germline CDR1 is DFQATT and CDR2 is SNEGSKA (reference sequence). CDR3 length: 11 amino acids. V was cut by 3 bases and J by 8 bases, with 8 bases left in between. CDR3 coding DNA: TGCAGTGCTAGCGGGAGCCATGAGCAGTTCTTC. Protein: CSASGSHEQFF.

The chain has TRBV18 and TRBJ2-4, with D maybe TRBD1 (6 bases). The CDR3 has 16 amino acids. V shed 3 bases and J shed 0 bases, with 12 bases lying between them. Germline values: CDR1 KGHSH, CDR2 LQKENI. The CDR3, as DNA: TGTGCCAGCTCACCCGGACAGCTTTTAGCCAAAAACATTCAGTACTTC. It specifies CASSPGQLLAKNIQYF.

The chain combines TRBV5-8 with TRBJ2-2; 7 nucleotides align to TRBD2. There are 14 residues in the CDR3. Trimming at V came to 4 bases and at J to 6 bases, leaving 6 bases not matched to a gene. Germline lookup yields CDR1 SGHTS and CDR2 YDEGEE. CDR3 DNA: TGTGCCAGCAGCCTGGGACTACCCGCCGGGGAGCTGTTTTTT. Translation gives CASSLGLPAGELFF.

This chain joins TRBV7-2 and TRBJ2-7, with D possibly matching TRBD2 (6 bases). The CDR3 spans 15 residues. CDR1 is SGHTA, CDR2 FQGNSA, per germline. Trimming took 5 bases from V and 2 from J, leaving 16 bases between them. The CDR3 nucleotides are TGTGCCAGCAGCCGGGAGATAGCGGTTCCCTACGAGCAGTACTTC. Protein product: CASSREIAVPYEQYF.

The chain links TRBV6-6 to TRBJ2-1; perhaps D is TRBD1 or TRBD2 (5 bases each). The V gene's germline CDR1 is MNHNY and CDR2 SVGAGI (reference sequence). The CDR3 consists of 15 residues. V gave up 2 bases and J gave up 0 bases, with 8 bases separating them. The CDR3 spells CASSYGGSSYNEQFF. CDR3 DNA: TGTGCCAGCAGTTACGGGGGAAGCTCCTACAATGAGCAGTTCTTC.

The J gene is TRBJ2-1, the V gene TRBV7-6, with 7 positions matching TRBD2. This CDR3 contains 15 residues. The germline V gene has CDR1 SGHVS and CDR2 FNYEAQ. The ends lost 0 bases at V and 7 bases at J; junction bases unmatched: 6. Written as DNA, the CDR3 is TGTGCCAGCAGCTTAGCGGGATTAGCGGGTAATGAGCAGTTCTTC. Amino acid sequence: CASSLAGLAGNEQFF.

The chain uses TRBV19 and TRBJ1-5; the D gene is possibly TRBD1 (5 bases). This CDR3 is built from 14 residues. Germline V CDR1 and CDR2: LNHDA, SQIVND (reference sequence). Trimming removed 5 bases from V and 11 bases from J, with 19 bases in between. The CDR3 protein is CASSWGGNSMSQHF. The CDR3 DNA reads as TGTGCCAGTAGTTGGGGGGGGAACTCCATGTCCCAGCATTTT.

V is TRBV5-1 and J is TRBJ2-3; possible D gene TRBD2, 5 bases. The V end lost 4 bases, the J end lost 4 bases, and 7 bases lay between the germline ends. This CDR3 is built from 12 residues. Germline V gene lookup returns CDR1 SGHRS and CDR2 YFSETQ. The CDR3 loop is CASSRDADTQYF. In DNA form, the CDR3 reads TGCGCCAGCAGCCGGGATGCAGATACGCAGTATTTT.

The chain employs TRBV7-3 and TRBJ2-2; D may match TRBD1 or TRBD2 (5 bases each). CDR1 and CDR2 from the germline V gene are SGHTA and FQGTGA. Deletions cut 5 bases from V and 1 base from J, with 11 bases between. The CDR3 length is 15 residues. Written as DNA, the CDR3 is TGTGCCAGCAGCCCCGGGACGGGGAACACCGGGGAGCTGTTTTTT. Its translation is CASSPGTGNTGELFF.

The chain joins TRBV7-3 to TRBJ2-3; D unclear. V lost 1 base and J 1 base, leaving 6 bases between the germline ends. Germline CDR1 and CDR2: SGHTA and FQGTGA. CDR3 size: 14 residues. CDR3 sequence (DNA): TGTGCCAGCAGCTTAAGGGCAGGCACAGATACGCAGTATTTT. Translating it yields CASSLRAGTDTQYF.

The rearrangement joins TRBV5-6 to TRBJ2-3, with a possible D match to TRBD2 (6 bases). CDR3 size: 14 residues. Germline assignment: CDR1 SGHDT and CDR2 YYEEEE. V lost 0 bases, J lost 6 bases, and 11 bases lay in between. The DNA of the CDR3 is TGTGCCAGCAGCTTGGTGGCGGGGACTGATACGCAGTATTTT. Residues: CASSLVAGTDTQYF.

The chain uses TRBV6-5 and TRBJ2-1; D is ambiguous. Trimming took off 2 bases at V and 6 bases at J, with 11 bases between the two ends. Germline CDR1 is MNHEY and CDR2 is SVGAGI. The CDR3 covers 14 residues. The CDR3 protein is CASSYHPSANEQFF. CDR3 nucleotides: TGTGCCAGCAGTTACCACCCCTCCGCCAATGAGCAGTTCTTC.

This clone was seen just once. This chain's CDR3 is CASSPLSGGKRYEQYF. In DNA form, the CDR3 reads TGTGCCAGCAGTCCCCTGTCTGGCGGGAAGCGTTACGAGCAGTACTTC. V and J are TRBV28 and TRBJ2-7; possibly TRBD2 for D (6 bases). V lost 5 bases to trimming and J lost 4 bases, with 21 bases between them. The CDR3 contains 16 residues. Germline V gene sequence: CDR1 MDHEN, CDR2 SYDVKM.

The genes are TRBV7-9 and TRBJ2-3; TRBD2 is a possible D gene (6 bases). Germline CDR1 SEHNR, CDR2 FQNEAQ (reference sequence). The length of the CDR3 is 15 residues. V was cut by 2 bases and J by 3 bases, with 12 bases left in between. CDR3 loop: CASSLRERGTDTQYF. CDR3 DNA: TGTGCCAGCAGCTTACGGGAGAGAGGGACAGATACGCAGTATTTT.